This T cell receptor beta chain was observed in a study of beta chain features in type 1 diabetes (dated by TCRdb to 2016 to 2018). For the wider study: Patients and healthy donors did not differ in mean age, gender distribution, total cell number or subset yield. A total of 85 million to 140 million sorted cells were examined across all samples, and a strong correlation was observed between cell number per subset and RNA yield. In the study, recently diagnosed type 1 diabetes patients and matched healthy donors were compared on the TCRB repertoires of their sorted circulating CD4+ T cell subsets. Naive and central memory subsets were obtained from all 30 or so donors, but regulatory and stem cell-like memory subsets were isolated from only 8 patients and about 8 healthy donors.

As regards this clone: Its antigen target is currently unknown. Qualities for individual bases were not recorded, and no much larger clone is one base off.

The research as a whole found: Fewer insertions and more nucleotide deletions at VDJ recombination sites were observed in patients with type 1 diabetes, implying thymic rearrangement abnormalities. In all four CD4+ subsets, TCRB CDR3 length was moderately but significantly shorter in type 1 diabetes patients. Shorter templates might have been favored by PCR, but patient and control samples were amplified and corrected together, so both groups would have been affected equally by any skew. Because cDNA was sequenced instead of genomic DNA, highly expressing activated cells could be over-represented, though the groups showed no difference in activation or CD3 levels. Naive, central memory and regulatory TCRB repertoires appeared to be more similar among patients than among healthy donors. HLA sub-analyses involved small numbers of individuals, so any influence of HLA type on TCRB rearrangement remained unresolved.

The High Capacity cDNA Reverse Transcription Kit was used to reverse transcribe all of the isolated RNA, meaning that expressed TCRB transcripts were what got sequenced. Naive, central memory and regulatory T cell samples underwent deep immunoSEQ sequencing, averaging around 3.9 million total reads per sample. Sorted cells were lysed in RLT buffer, and RNA was extracted using DNase-treated RNeasy Micro or Mini kits according to cell number. Each cell subset was processed separately to prevent cross-contamination, with patient and healthy donor samples processed together. The immunoSEQ multiplex PCR was used to amplify TCRB sequences from cDNA, yielding 87-bp fragments that span the CDR3 region. Sequencing of the amplicons was done on the Illumina HiSeq platform. The paper's processing steps were these. PCR bias was computationally corrected using synthetic template baselines, reads within Hamming distance 2 were collapsed, and singletons that could not be merged were discarded. Reads were aligned against IMGT so that V, D and J genes, CDR3 length and insertions or deletions at six rearrangement sites could be assigned. Within each subset, clonotype counts were normalized to the number of sorted cells before true diversity and Gini coefficients were calculated with the tcR R package. Repertoire sharing was quantified using the overlap coefficient calculated on TCRB nucleotide sequences. As a proxy for the pre-selection repertoire, out-of-frame TCRB sequences from naive cells were analyzed. TCRdb carries this immuneACCESS record with in-frame sequences only. Its versions omit some clonotypes, under half of them owing to an unresolved V gene in the studies checked, with the rest unexplained. That table supplies the V and J calls and clone size; D and trimming were determined from the DNA. The sample includes roughly 230,000 clones, with approximately 10% observed a single time. Of the sample, more than 0.015% falls within the top ten clones.

V is trimmed back by 0 bases and J by 2 bases, and the junction contains 5 bases that no gene match accounts for. Reading the germline V gene gives CDR1 MNHEY and CDR2 SVGAGI. Its CDR3 holds 16 amino acids, cysteine through phenylalanine. The only DNA kept is the CDR3, 48 bases in frame from the first base. Each donor gave one peripheral blood draw, averaging approximately 110 mL, which was collected into heparinised tubes. A BD FACSAria II was used to sort naive, central memory, regulatory and stem cell-like memory CD4+ T cells with a panel that included CD45RO, CCR7, CD25, CD127, CD95 and CD27. Every sorted population had a purity above 95%. PBMCs were isolated immediately by Lymphoprep density gradient centrifugation and stained directly without culture. So that batch effects would be minimized, each experiment stained and sorted samples in pairs, pairing one healthy donor with one patient.

Material: naive CD4+ T cells from blood. The sample's cell subset or site label, in plain terms: true naive CD4+ T cells. This receptor was identified in a man younger than 45 with type 1 diabetes. The V and J genes are TRBV6-5 and TRBJ2-5; TRBD2 fits 8 bases in the junction. The encoded CDR3 is CASSYSSAGGQETQYF. The DNA sequence reads TGTGCCAGCAGTTACTCATCCGCGGGGGGACAAGAGACCCAGTACTTC.